This passage covers 14 T cell receptor beta chains from one sample sequenced in a study of radiotherapy plus CTLA-4 blockade in lung cancer. Only in-frame clones appear in the TCRdb table, and some are missing; sequencing was by immunoSEQ multiplex PCR. The table shows 25,000 to 35,000 clones, with approximately 80% occurring only once. This specimen consisted of peripheral blood, obtained from a patient treated with radiotherapy plus ipilimumab. The receptors shown here come from a human donor with non-small cell lung cancer who had stable disease on radiotherapy plus ipilimumab.

The rearrangement links TRBV7-3 to TRBJ2-5, with 9 bases fitting TRBD2. This CDR3 is 16 amino acids long. Per germline, CDR1 SGHTA and CDR2 FQGTGA. The ends lost 5 bases at V and 2 bases at J; junction bases unmatched: 9. CDR3 coding DNA: TGTGCCAGCAGCAAACGGGTAGCGGGGGCGCAAGAGACCCAGTACTTC. Translation gives CASSKRVAGAQETQYF.

This chain connects TRBV7-8 to TRBJ1-1, with TRBD1 matching 7 bases. The CDR3 sequence is 13 residues long. The germline gives CDR1 SGHVS, CDR2 FQNEAQ. J was trimmed by 5 bases and V by 7 bases; bases with no gene match: 7. The CDR3: CASKAQGGTEAFF. The CDR3 nucleotides read TGTGCCAGCAAGGCCCAGGGGGGGACTGAAGCTTTCTTT.

This clone was detected only once. The chain joins TRBV7-3 to TRBJ2-3; 16 bases agree with TRBD2. Germline CDR1 is SGHTA and CDR2 is FQGTGA. The CDR3 covers 17 residues. V lost 5 bases, J lost 6 bases, and 8 bases stayed unmatched. The DNA for the CDR3 is TGTGCCAGCAGCGCCGGGACTAGCGGGGGGGCCGCGGATACGCAGTATTTT. It is translated as CASSAGTSGGAADTQYF.

This chain connects TRBV9 to TRBJ2-3; D is uncertain. Germline V gene sequence: CDR1 SGDLS, CDR2 YYNGEE. The CDR3 is 18 residues long. V dropped 0 bases and J dropped 0 bases, with 17 bases sitting between them. This CDR3 is CASSVGRKMDASTDTQYF. CDR3 coding DNA: TGTGCCAGCAGCGTAGGAAGAAAGATGGACGCTAGCACAGATACGCAGTATTTT. The whole variable domain, filled in from reference TRBV9 and TRBJ2-3, reads DSGVTQTPKHLITATGQRVTLRCSPRSGDLSVYWYQQSLDQGLQFLIQYYNGEERAKGNILERFSAQQFPDLHSELNLSSLELGDSALYFCASSVGRKMDASTDTQYFGPGTRLTVL.

This sequence joins TRBV7-8 and TRBJ1-2, with 7 bases aligning to TRBD1. CDR1 and CDR2 from the germline V gene are SGHVS and FQNEAQ. Trimming removed 0 bases from V and 4 bases from J; junction bases left unmatched: 5. The CDR3 is 15 amino acids. CDR3 coding DNA: TGTGCCAGCAGCTTAGCGCAGGGGGGTGGCTATGGCTACACCTTC. This encodes CASSLAQGGGYGYTF.

The V call is TRBV29-1, the J call TRBJ1-5, with a tentative D call TRBD1 (5 bases). V dropped 1 base and J dropped 6 bases, with 13 bases sitting between them. Per germline, CDR1 SQVTM and CDR2 ANQGSEA. The CDR3 totals 14 residues. This CDR3 is CSVEGEFGGQPQHF. CDR3 nucleotides: TGCAGCGTTGAAGGGGAATTCGGGGGTCAGCCCCAGCATTTT.

The sample holds a few counts of this clone. The chain carries TRBV6-5 and TRBJ1-1; D perhaps matches TRBD1 (5 bases). This CDR3 spans 11 amino acids. Germline V gene sequence: CDR1 MNHEY, CDR2 SVGAGI. V lost 10 bases and J lost 8, with 14 bases in between. The CDR3 DNA reads TGTGCCACCGGGGGGGTAGGGGAAGCTTTCTTT. Its protein product is CATGGVGEAFF.

The CDR3 DNA reads as TGTGCCAGCAGCTCCGGGGGGGGACAGGATATTATCTATGGCTACACCTTC. Protein sequence: CASSSGGGQDIIYGYTF. The V call is TRBV7-2, the J call TRBJ1-2; 8 nucleotides match TRBD1. This CDR3 contains 17 residues. Germline loops: CDR1 SGHTA, CDR2 FQGNSA. After removal of 4 bases from V and 4 bases from J, the junction contained 14 bases not matched to a gene.

The rearrangement joins TRBV6-6 to TRBJ2-3, with D possibly being TRBD2 (6 bases). Germline values: CDR1 MNHNY, CDR2 SVGAGI (reference sequence). CDR3 size: 14 residues. V was shortened by 8 bases and J by 1 base, with 13 bases between the two germline ends. DNA for the CDR3: TGTGCCAGCCTATTGGGCGGGGGCACAGATACGCAGTATTTT. Residues: CASLLGGGTDTQYF.

The V and J genes are TRBV5-4 and TRBJ2-7, with D perhaps TRBD1 (5 bases). The CDR3 covers 13 residues. V lost 2 bases to trimming and J lost 2 bases, with 8 bases between them. CDR1 is SGHNT, CDR2 YYREEE, per germline (reference sequence). The CDR3 is CASSFGQTYEQYV. CDR3 nucleotides: TGTGCCAGCAGCTTTGGACAAACCTACGAGCAGTACGTC.

V is TRBV15 and J is TRBJ1-2; no firm D call. Germline assignment: CDR1 LNHNV and CDR2 YYDKDF (reference sequence). Trimming took off 0 bases at V and 4 bases at J, with 12 bases between the two ends. The CDR3 sequence is 15 residues long. The CDR3 protein is CATSRDRGMSYGYTF. Here the CDR3 DNA reads TGTGCCACCAGCAGAGATCGAGGCATGAGCTATGGCTACACCTTC.

This clone was recorded once. This chain uses TRBV6-1 with TRBJ2-1, with 8 bases lining up with TRBD1. The ends lost 0 bases at V and 7 bases at J; junction bases unmatched: 5. CDR3 size: 15 residues. Germline V CDR1 and CDR2: MNHNS, SASEGT. DNA of the CDR3: TGTGCCAGCAGTGAAGCCCTCAGGGGGCCTAATGAGCAGTTCTTC. As protein: CASSEALRGPNEQFF.

The chain has TRBV4-3 and TRBJ1-4; maybe TRBD1 (5 bases). CDR3 length equals 17 residues. The germline CDR1 and CDR2 sequences are LGHNA and YSLEER. Trimming took 2 bases from V and 3 from J, leaving 16 bases between them. The CDR3 is CASSQSGPGTPNEKLFF. The CDR3 region has the DNA TGCGCCAGCAGCCAAAGTGGGCCCGGGACCCCTAATGAAAAACTGTTTTTT.

CDR3 residues: CASSPGEALNEKLFF. DNA for the CDR3: TGTGCCAGCAGTCCCGGGGAGGCGCTGAATGAAAAACTGTTTTTT. The genes are TRBV27 and TRBJ1-4, with unresolved D. CDR3 size: 15 residues. Germline lookup yields CDR1 MNHEY and CDR2 SMNVEV (reference sequence). With 5 bases removed from V and 5 bases from J, the gap between germline ends came to 15 bases.